Listed below are T cell receptor beta chains from one sample, sequenced in a study of blood T cell repertoires in COVID-19. TCRdb keeps only in-frame clones here, not all; method: immunoSEQ multiplex PCR. The sample has around 190,000 clones, roughly nine tenths seen once. Material for sequencing was PBMCs or T cells enriched from blood (not recorded which). Source of these receptors: a woman in her 40s in a cohort exposed to, infected with or recovered from COVID-19 (not recorded which). Each CDR3 is given with its conserved first and last residue. The D gene is left open where the match is weak. The size field is filled for only some rows; it gives once, few, many or a size class.

clone_size: -
v_call: TRBV7-9
d_call: TRBD1
j_call: TRBJ2-7
cdr3_aa: CASSLVGQGFSYEQYF
cdr3_nt: TGTGCCAGCAGCTTGGTCGGACAGGGCTTTTCCTACGAGCAGTACTTC

clone_size: -
v_call: TRBV15
d_call: -
j_call: TRBJ1-1
cdr3_aa: CATSEARNTEAFF
cdr3_nt: TGTGCCACCAGCGAAGCAAGGAACACTGAAGCTTTCTTT

clone_size: once
v_call: TRBV14
d_call: TRBD1
j_call: TRBJ1-1
cdr3_aa: CASSYTGGAEAFF
cdr3_nt: TGTGCCAGCAGCTATACAGGGGGGGCTGAAGCTTTCTTT

clone_size: -
v_call: TRBV9
d_call: -
j_call: TRBJ2-6
cdr3_aa: CASRGRVPSGANVLTF
cdr3_nt: TGTGCCAGCAGGGGCAGGGTTCCCTCTGGGGCCAACGTCCTGACTTTC

clone_size: -
v_call: TRBV10-3
d_call: TRBD2
j_call: TRBJ2-1
cdr3_aa: CAISESGGYSYNEQFF
cdr3_nt: TGTGCCATCAGTGAGTCCGGGGGGTATAGCTACAATGAGCAGTTCTTC

clone_size: -
v_call: TRBV9
d_call: TRBD2
j_call: TRBJ2-1
cdr3_aa: CASSAASGRGNEQFF
cdr3_nt: TGTGCCAGCAGCGCCGCTAGCGGGAGGGGTAATGAGCAGTTCTTC

clone_size: -
v_call: TRBV10-3
d_call: TRBD2
j_call: TRBJ2-1
cdr3_aa: CAISLPGGNEQFF
cdr3_nt: TGTGCCATCAGTCTGCCGGGGGGCAATGAGCAGTTCTTC

clone_size: -
v_call: TRBV27
d_call: -
j_call: TRBJ1-2
cdr3_aa: CASGRRGTNYGYTF
cdr3_nt: TGTGCCAGCGGTCGACGGGGGACTAACTATGGCTACACCTTC

clone_size: -
v_call: TRBV29-1
d_call: TRBD2
j_call: TRBJ2-3
cdr3_aa: CSVGRLAATDTQYF
cdr3_nt: TGCAGCGTTGGTAGGCTAGCGGCCACAGATACGCAGTATTTT

clone_size: -
v_call: TRBV28
d_call: -
j_call: TRBJ1-6
cdr3_aa: CASSPLRVSGSPLHF
cdr3_nt: TGTGCCAGCAGCCCCCTCAGGGTTAGCGGTTCACCCCTCCACTTT

clone_size: -
v_call: TRBV23-1
d_call: -
j_call: TRBJ1-1
cdr3_aa: CASSQGDNKNTEAFF
cdr3_nt: TGCGCCAGCAGTCAAGGGGACAACAAGAACACTGAAGCTTTCTTT

clone_size: -
v_call: TRBV7-2
d_call: -
j_call: TRBJ1-4
cdr3_aa: CASSPDSTTNEKLFF
cdr3_nt: TGTGCCAGCAGCCCTGACAGCACAACTAATGAAAAACTGTTTTTT

clone_size: -
v_call: TRBV25-1
d_call: -
j_call: TRBJ2-1
cdr3_aa: CASSESHGQLTYNEQFF
cdr3_nt: TGTGCCAGCAGTGAATCGCACGGACAGCTTACCTACAATGAGCAGTTCTTC

clone_size: -
v_call: TRBV28
d_call: -
j_call: TRBJ1-1
cdr3_aa: CASIMGGWTTEAFF
cdr3_nt: TGTGCCAGCATCATGGGAGGTTGGACCACTGAAGCTTTCTTT

clone_size: -
v_call: TRBV9
d_call: -
j_call: TRBJ1-3
cdr3_aa: CASSVDGQLLNTIYF
cdr3_nt: TGTGCCAGCAGCGTCGATGGGCAGTTGTTAAACACCATATATTTT

clone_size: -
v_call: TRBV29-1
d_call: TRBD1
j_call: TRBJ2-3
cdr3_aa: CSVSHRGADTQYF
cdr3_nt: TGCAGCGTTTCTCACAGGGGGGCAGATACGCAGTATTTT

clone_size: -
v_call: TRBV7-2
d_call: -
j_call: TRBJ1-6
cdr3_aa: CASSLAFGQPNRVPLHF
cdr3_nt: TGTGCCAGCAGCTTAGCGTTCGGACAGCCAAACAGGGTCCCCCTCCACTTT

clone_size: -
v_call: TRBV6-1
d_call: TRBD1
j_call: TRBJ1-6
cdr3_aa: CASSETGQGAGSPLHF
cdr3_nt: TGTGCCAGCAGTGAAACGGGACAGGGGGCCGGTTCACCCCTCCACTTT

clone_size: -
v_call: TRBV2
d_call: -
j_call: TRBJ1-1
cdr3_aa: CASLREGNTEAFF
cdr3_nt: TGTGCCAGCCTCCGGGAGGGAAACACTGAAGCTTTCTTT

clone_size: -
v_call: TRBV9
d_call: TRBD1
j_call: TRBJ1-3
cdr3_aa: CASSTNAGQPFSGNTIYF
cdr3_nt: TGTGCCAGCAGCACCAACGCGGGACAGCCTTTCTCTGGAAACACCATATATTTT

clone_size: -
v_call: TRBV4-1
d_call: -
j_call: TRBJ1-2
cdr3_aa: CASSQGNYGYTF
cdr3_nt: TGCGCCAGCAGCCAGGGCAACTATGGCTACACCTTC

clone_size: -
v_call: TRBV5-1
d_call: TRBD1
j_call: TRBJ2-7
cdr3_aa: CASSFGTGYEQYF
cdr3_nt: TGCGCCAGCAGCTTTGGGACAGGTTACGAGCAGTACTTC

clone_size: -
v_call: TRBV13
d_call: -
j_call: TRBJ2-3
cdr3_aa: CASSFPSSATDTQYF
cdr3_nt: TGTGCCAGCAGCTTCCCTTCTAGCGCCACAGATACGCAGTATTTT

clone_size: -
v_call: TRBV27
d_call: TRBD2
j_call: TRBJ2-1
cdr3_aa: CASSLPTPETSGATNEQFF
cdr3_nt: TGTGCCAGCAGTTTACCGACTCCCGAGACTAGCGGGGCCACCAATGAGCAGTTCTTC

clone_size: -
v_call: TRBV6-2/TRBV6-3
d_call: TRBD2
j_call: TRBJ2-1
cdr3_aa: CASSYGGGLAGGPFLREQFF
cdr3_nt: TGTGCCAGCAGTTACGGAGGGGGACTAGCGGGAGGGCCGTTCTTGAGAGAGCAGTTCTTC

clone_size: -
v_call: TRBV5-5
d_call: -
j_call: TRBJ2-6
cdr3_aa: CASSLDFAGLSSGANVLTF
cdr3_nt: TGTGCCAGCAGCTTGGATTTTGCAGGACTTAGCTCTGGGGCCAACGTCCTGACTTTC

clone_size: once
v_call: TRBV27
d_call: -
j_call: TRBJ1-1
cdr3_aa: CASGRGMNTEAFF
cdr3_nt: TGTGCCAGTGGCCGGGGGATGAACACTGAAGCTTTCTTT

clone_size: -
v_call: TRBV6-1
d_call: -
j_call: TRBJ1-1
cdr3_aa: CASSELLERHTEAFF
cdr3_nt: TGTGCCAGCAGTGAACTTTTGGAGAGGCACACTGAAGCTTTCTTT

clone_size: -
v_call: TRBV29-1
d_call: TRBD1
j_call: TRBJ1-2
cdr3_aa: CSVRSGQGYGYTF
cdr3_nt: TGCAGCGTGCGATCAGGACAGGGATATGGCTACACCTTC

clone_size: -
v_call: TRBV2
d_call: -
j_call: TRBJ2-1
cdr3_aa: CASSVGVGNEQFF
cdr3_nt: TGTGCCAGCAGTGTAGGGGTAGGCAATGAGCAGTTCTTC

clone_size: once
v_call: TRBV30
d_call: TRBD1
j_call: TRBJ2-7
cdr3_aa: CAGEFPGQGVGQYF
cdr3_nt: TGTGCTGGCGAGTTCCCGGGACAGGGGGTCGGGCAGTACTTC

clone_size: -
v_call: TRBV14
d_call: -
j_call: TRBJ1-2
cdr3_aa: CASSQEAYGYTF
cdr3_nt: TGTGCCAGCAGCCAAGAGGCCTATGGCTACACCTTC

clone_size: few
v_call: TRBV19
d_call: -
j_call: TRBJ1-6
cdr3_aa: CASSIGGSPLHF
cdr3_nt: TGTGCCAGTAGTATAGGAGGATCACCCCTCCACTTT

clone_size: -
v_call: TRBV27
d_call: TRBD1
j_call: TRBJ2-3
cdr3_aa: CASRAGGGTDTQYF
cdr3_nt: TGTGCCAGCAGGGCAGGGGGAGGCACAGATACGCAGTATTTT

clone_size: -
v_call: TRBV7-2
d_call: -
j_call: TRBJ1-5
cdr3_aa: CASSTDGTGDQPQHF
cdr3_nt: TGTGCCAGCAGCACCGACGGTACGGGGGATCAGCCCCAGCATTTT

clone_size: many
v_call: TRBV7-8
d_call: -
j_call: TRBJ2-3
cdr3_aa: CASSLDRGSPPDTQYF
cdr3_nt: TGTGCCAGCAGCTTAGACCGGGGTAGTCCCCCGGATACGCAGTATTTT

clone_size: -
v_call: TRBV18
d_call: TRBD1
j_call: TRBJ2-3
cdr3_aa: CASSLGQGPSTDTQYF
cdr3_nt: TGTGCCAGCTCACTTGGACAGGGCCCTAGCACAGATACGCAGTATTTT

clone_size: -
v_call: TRBV5-1
d_call: TRBD2
j_call: TRBJ2-5
cdr3_aa: CASSLEGGGETQYF
cdr3_nt: TGCGCCAGCAGCTTGGAAGGCGGGGGGGAGACCCAGTACTTC

clone_size: -
v_call: TRBV6-5
d_call: TRBD1
j_call: TRBJ1-2
cdr3_aa: CASSLSGGHVDYGYTF
cdr3_nt: TGTGCCAGCAGTTTATCAGGGGGCCATGTAGACTATGGCTACACCTTC

clone_size: -
v_call: TRBV11-2
d_call: -
j_call: TRBJ1-2
cdr3_aa: CASSPNLANYGYTF
cdr3_nt: TGTGCCAGCAGCCCAAACTTAGCTAACTATGGCTACACCTTC

clone_size: -
v_call: TRBV14
d_call: TRBD1
j_call: TRBJ1-1
cdr3_aa: CASSPLRAGGAAFF
cdr3_nt: TGTGCCAGCAGCCCTCTTCGGGCAGGGGGCGCAGCTTTCTTT

clone_size: few
v_call: TRBV30
d_call: TRBD1
j_call: TRBJ2-7
cdr3_aa: CAWRGRDRGYEQYF
cdr3_nt: TGTGCCTGGAGGGGAAGGGACAGGGGTTACGAGCAGTACTTC

clone_size: -
v_call: TRBV2
d_call: TRBD1
j_call: TRBJ2-4
cdr3_aa: CARQGPKNIQYF
cdr3_nt: TGTGCCAGACAGGGGCCGAAAAACATTCAGTACTTC

clone_size: once
v_call: TRBV10-1
d_call: -
j_call: TRBJ1-2
cdr3_aa: CASSESGRNYGYTF
cdr3_nt: TGCGCCAGCAGTGAGTCAGGGAGAAACTATGGCTACACCTTC